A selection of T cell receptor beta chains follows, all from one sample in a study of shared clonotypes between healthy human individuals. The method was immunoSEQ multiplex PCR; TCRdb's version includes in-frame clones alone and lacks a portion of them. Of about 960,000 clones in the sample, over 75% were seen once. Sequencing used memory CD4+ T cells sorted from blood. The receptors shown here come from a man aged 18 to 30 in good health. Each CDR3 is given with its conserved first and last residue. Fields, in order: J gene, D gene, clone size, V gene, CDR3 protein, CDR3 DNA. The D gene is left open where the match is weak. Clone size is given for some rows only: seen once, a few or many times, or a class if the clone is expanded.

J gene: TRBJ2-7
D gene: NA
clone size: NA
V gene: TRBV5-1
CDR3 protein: CASSLASSNFQDLHYEQYF
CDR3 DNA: TGCGCCAGCAGCTTGGCCTCGTCAAATTTCCAGGACCTCCACTACGAGCAGTACTTC

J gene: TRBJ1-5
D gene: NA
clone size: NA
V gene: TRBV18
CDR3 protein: CASSPGAENQPQHF
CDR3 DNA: TGTGCCAGCTCACCAGGGGCTGAAAATCAGCCCCAGCATTTT

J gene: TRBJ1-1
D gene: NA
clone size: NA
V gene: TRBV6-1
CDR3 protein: CASTFPGVGTEAFF
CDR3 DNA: TGTGCCAGCACTTTCCCGGGGGTAGGTACTGAAGCTTTCTTT

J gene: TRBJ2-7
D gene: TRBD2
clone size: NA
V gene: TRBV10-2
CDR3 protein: CASSEGTSGSPYEQYF
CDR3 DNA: TGCGCCAGCAGTGAGGGGACTAGCGGGTCCCCCTACGAGCAGTACTTC

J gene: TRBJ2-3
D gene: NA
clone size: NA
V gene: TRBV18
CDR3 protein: CASSPNWGSDTQYF
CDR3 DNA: TGTGCCAGCTCACCAAACTGGGGTTCAGATACGCAGTATTTT

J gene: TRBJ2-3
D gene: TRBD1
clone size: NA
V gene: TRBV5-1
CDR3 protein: CASSGKHGQGISTDTQYF
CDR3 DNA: TGCGCCAGCAGCGGGAAGCACGGACAGGGGATTTCCACAGATACGCAGTATTTT

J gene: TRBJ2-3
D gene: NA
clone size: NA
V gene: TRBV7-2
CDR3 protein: CASSRDGSTDTQYF
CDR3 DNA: TGTGCCAGCAGCCGGGACGGGAGCACAGATACGCAGTATTTT

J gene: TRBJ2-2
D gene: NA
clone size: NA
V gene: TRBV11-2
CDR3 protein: CASSLERGARELFF
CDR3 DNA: TGTGCCAGCAGCTTAGAGAGGGGGGCGAGGGAGCTGTTTTTT

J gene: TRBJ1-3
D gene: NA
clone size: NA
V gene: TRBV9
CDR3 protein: CASTHPGNSGNTIYF
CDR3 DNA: TGTGCCAGCACCCACCCGGGGAACTCTGGAAACACCATATATTTT

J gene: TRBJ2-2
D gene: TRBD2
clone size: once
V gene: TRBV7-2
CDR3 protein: CASSSRTSLNTGELFF
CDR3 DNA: TGTGCCAGCAGCTCCCGGACTAGCCTGAACACCGGGGAGCTGTTTTTT

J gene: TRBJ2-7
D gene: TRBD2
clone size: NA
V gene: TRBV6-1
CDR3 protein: CASSGLAGGLYEQYF
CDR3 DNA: TGTGCCAGCAGTGGGCTAGCGGGAGGGTTGTACGAGCAGTACTTC